Listed here are 32 T cell receptor beta chains from one sample, sequenced in a study of blood T cell repertoires in COVID-19. Data came from immunoSEQ multiplex PCR; TCRdb stores just in-frame clones and leaves some out. The sample contains about 260,000 clones, more than 75% of which appear only once. The sample taken for sequencing was peripheral blood. Receptors originate from a woman in her fifties or sixties with acute or convalescent COVID-19.

The V and J genes are TRBV11-2 and TRBJ2-1, with 7 bases fitting TRBD1. The CDR3 consists of 12 residues. CDR1 is SGHAT, CDR2 FQNNGV, per germline. Trimming removed 6 bases from V and 8 bases from J; junction bases left unmatched: 4. The CDR3 bases are TGTGCCAGCAGGGCAGGGGGTTATGAGCAGTTCTTC. Protein product: CASRAGGYEQFF. Supplemented by reference TRBV11-2 and TRBJ2-1, the full variable domain reads EAGVAQSPRYKIIEKRQSVAFWCNPISGHATLYWYQQILGQGPKLLIQFQNNGVVDDSQLPKDRFSAERLKGVDSTLKIQPAKLEDSAVYLCASRAGGYEQFFGPGTRLTVL.

The chain recombines TRBV4-2 with TRBJ1-2; tentatively, D is TRBD1 (5 bases). V was clipped by 0 bases and J by 0 bases, with 11 bases between them. This CDR3 spans 16 amino acids. Per germline, CDR1 LGHNA and CDR2 YNFKEQ. CDR3 bases: TGTGCCAGCAGCCAAGACGATTGGGGGGCTAACTATGGCTACACCTTC. It codes for CASSQDDWGANYGYTF.

The gene calls are TRBV1 and TRBJ2-7; the table calls TRBD2, which could not be checked here. TRBV1 is recorded as a pseudogene. This CDR3 spans 16 amino acids. The CDR3 protein is CTSSQEGAGGLYEQYF. The DNA for the CDR3 is TGCACCAGCAGCCAAGAAGGTGCGGGAGGGCTTTACGAGCAGTACTTC.

This rearrangement joins TRBV11-3 to TRBJ2-1, with TRBD2 identical over 12 bases. Trimming took 0 bases from V and 3 from J; bases not matched to a gene: 9. There are 19 residues in the CDR3. Germline CDR1 and CDR2: SGHNT and YENEEA. In DNA, the CDR3 is TGTGCCAGCAGCTTAGATCCCCCCCTAGCGGGAGGGATCTACAATGAGCAGTTCTTC. Protein sequence: CASSLDPPLAGGIYNEQFF.

In its sample, this clone was seen once. This rearrangement joins TRBV6-5 to TRBJ2-7, with TRBD2 matching over 10 bases. This CDR3 comprises 14 residues. J lost 2 bases, V lost 11 bases, and 9 bases had no gene match. CDR1 is MNHEY and CDR2 is SVGAGI in the germline V gene. CDR3 sequence: CASNRAGGAYEQYF. Written as DNA, the CDR3 is TGTGCCTCCAACCGAGCGGGAGGGGCCTACGAGCAGTACTTC.

Notes on this clone: The identical CDR3 is also encoded by other nucleotide sequences in the sample. The chain employs TRBV6-4 and TRBJ2-3; D call uncertain. V was shortened by 2 bases and J by 0 bases, with 3 bases between the two germline ends. The CDR3 runs 13 residues. Germline V gene data show CDR1 as MRHNA and CDR2 as SNTAGT. CDR3 sequence: CASSDQSTDTQYF. The CDR3 DNA reads TGTGCCAGCAGTGACCAGAGCACAGATACGCAGTATTTT.

The chain carries TRBV7-6 and TRBJ2-3, with D uncertain. Germline assignment: CDR1 SGHVS and CDR2 FNYEAQ. This CDR3 is built from 12 residues. V lost 5 bases to trimming and J lost 4 bases, with 7 bases between them. This CDR3 is CASSPVADTQYF. CDR3 sequence (DNA): TGTGCCAGCAGCCCCGTTGCAGATACGCAGTATTTT.

V and J are TRBV3-1 (or the pseudogene TRBV3-2) and TRBJ1-2, with 7 bases identical to TRBD1. Germline trimming cut 4 bases from V and 8 bases from J; bases unmatched to any gene: 4. In germline, CDR1 is LGHDT, CDR2 YNNKEL (reference sequence). There are 12 residues in the CDR3. CDR3 in amino acids: CASSPQGDGYTF. The DNA for the CDR3 is TGTGCCAGCAGCCCTCAGGGGGACGGCTACACCTTC.

This rearrangement joins TRBV5-6 to TRBJ2-5, with 10 positions matching TRBD1. CDR1 is SGHDT, CDR2 YYEEEE, per germline. CDR3 length: 16 residues. V shed 3 bases and J 6 bases; nucleotides not matched to a gene: 11. The CDR3 region has the DNA TGTGCCAGCAGCTCCATCCGGGACAGGGGCATGAAGACCCAGTACTTC. It yields the protein CASSSIRDRGMKTQYF.

This clone was recorded only once. The chain uses TRBV6-5 and TRBJ1-5; no clear D gene. The CDR3 is 14 residues long. With 8 bases removed from V and 2 bases from J, the gap between germline ends came to 13 bases. CDR1 MNHEY and CDR2 SVGAGI come from the germline V gene. CDR3 amino acids: CASLLLWGNQPQHF. DNA for the CDR3: TGTGCCAGCCTGTTACTATGGGGCAATCAGCCCCAGCATTTT.

This chain uses TRBV6-5 with TRBJ2-5; 12 bases are shared with TRBD1. There are 14 residues in the CDR3. Germline V gives CDR1 MNHEY, CDR2 SVGAGI. Germline trimming cut 6 bases from V and 5 bases from J; bases unmatched to any gene: 4. CDR3 in DNA: TGTGCCAGCAGCGGGACAGGGGGCGGGGAGACCCAGTACTTC. It is translated as CASSGTGGGETQYF.

This clone was detected once. Additional DNA sequences in this sample encode the identical CDR3. J is TRBJ1-5 and V is TRBV5-1, with D maybe TRBD1 (5 bases). CDR1 and CDR2 from the germline V gene are SGHRS and YFSETQ. The length of the CDR3 is 14 residues. Trimming left V 1 base short and J 4 bases short, with 9 bases between. The chain's CDR3 is CASSLSGGNQPQHF. The CDR3 DNA is TGCGCCAGCAGCTTGAGCGGGGGTAATCAGCCCCAGCATTTT.

The chain joins TRBV4-1 to TRBJ2-7; maybe TRBD2 (6 bases). The length of the CDR3 is 14 residues. V lost 0 bases to trimming and J lost 3 bases, with 9 bases between them. CDR1 MGHRA and CDR2 YSYEKL come from the germline V gene. The CDR3 is CASSQDWEDYEQYF. The DNA for the CDR3 is TGCGCCAGCAGCCAAGATTGGGAGGACTACGAGCAGTACTTC.

The chain is built from TRBV7-9 and TRBJ1-2, with unresolved D. CDR1 is SEHNR, CDR2 FQNEAQ, per germline (reference sequence). Trimming cost V 3 bases and J 7 bases, with 6 bases left between them. The CDR3 covers 11 residues. CDR3 sequence: CASSFHSGYTF. The CDR3 DNA sequence: TGTGCCAGCAGCTTTCACAGTGGCTACACCTTC.

V usage is TRBV27 and J usage is TRBJ1-5; D unresolved. CDR3 length equals 15 residues. V lost 3 bases, J lost 5 bases, and 14 bases lay in between. The germline V gene has CDR1 MNHEY and CDR2 SMNVEV (reference sequence). The CDR3 loop is CASSFGGQVHQPQHF. The CDR3 DNA follows: TGTGCCAGCAGTTTTGGTGGCCAGGTACATCAGCCCCAGCATTTT.

This chain uses TRBV4-2 with TRBJ1-2; D is perhaps TRBD1 (5 bases). The V end lost 0 bases, the J end lost 8 bases, and 22 bases lay between the germline ends. CDR1 is LGHNA and CDR2 is YNFKEQ in the germline V gene. This CDR3 is 17 amino acids long. The CDR3 DNA follows: TGTGCCAGCAGCCAAGATCGGGGGAGTCGGCTCCAGTCCGGCTACACCTTC. It encodes CASSQDRGSRLQSGYTF.

V gene TRBV27 combines with J gene TRBJ2-3; 11 bases are a match to TRBD2. The CDR3 has 16 residues. Looked up from germline, CDR1 is MNHEY and CDR2 is SMNVEV (reference sequence). The trim removed 5 bases at V and 3 bases at J, leaving 7 bases unmatched. The CDR3 loop is CASSPRLAGQTDTQYF. The CDR3 nucleotides are TGTGCCAGCAGTCCCAGACTAGCGGGGCAGACAGATACGCAGTATTTT.

This clone was detected only a few times. This chain joins TRBV11-2 and TRBJ1-4; 9 nucleotides line up with TRBD1. V trimming: 3 bases; J trimming: 5 bases; junction bases outside the gene matches: 1. The CDR3 runs to 14 residues. CDR1 and CDR2 (germline): SGHAT, FQNNGV. CDR3 loop: CASSFDRGNEKLFF. CDR3 coding DNA: TGTGCCAGCAGCTTTGACAGGGGGAATGAAAAACTGTTTTTT.

The chain has TRBV7-9 and TRBJ1-2; D not resolved. Between the trimmed V and J ends, which lost 2 bases and 1 base, there was a span of 8 bases. CDR3 length: 14 residues. CDR1 and CDR2 (germline): SEHNR, FQNEAQ (reference sequence). The CDR3 loop reads CASSLLGSNYGYTF. The CDR3 bases are TGTGCCAGCAGCTTACTAGGTAGTAACTATGGCTACACCTTC.

The chain links TRBV25-1 to TRBJ2-3, with D possibly being TRBD1 (6 bases). V was trimmed by 0 bases and J by 1 base, leaving 11 bases between them. Germline V lookup: CDR1 MGHDK, CDR2 SYGVNS. The CDR3 sequence is 16 residues long. The CDR3 bases are TGTGCCAGCAGTGAATATATACAGGGAGGCACAGATACGCAGTATTTT. Its protein product is CASSEYIQGGTDTQYF.

The chain links TRBV29-1 to TRBJ2-1; 9 positions match TRBD2. The germline V gene has CDR1 SQVTM and CDR2 ANQGSEA. This CDR3 contains 15 residues. The junction had 11 bases not matched to a gene; V was cut back by 7 bases and J by 4 bases. CDR3 loop: CSGQGLAGEYNEQFF. The CDR3 coding sequence is TGCAGCGGGCAAGGTTTAGCGGGAGAGTACAATGAGCAGTTCTTC.

This clone is a singleton in its sample. V and J are TRBV5-6 and TRBJ2-2, with D maybe TRBD1 (5 bases). Germline CDR1 and CDR2: SGHDT and YYEEEE. Trimming left V 4 bases short and J 1 base short, with 5 bases between. There are 13 residues in the CDR3. Here the CDR3 DNA reads TGTGCCAGCAGCACAGGGAACACCGGGGAGCTGTTTTTT. Translation gives CASSTGNTGELFF.

The chain combines TRBV24-1 with TRBJ2-1; TRBD2 agrees at 12 bases. J gave up 7 bases and V 3 bases, and 12 bases lay outside the gene matches. This CDR3 is 18 amino acids long. Germline assignment: CDR1 KGHDR and CDR2 SFDVKD. CDR3 DNA sequence: TGTGCCACCAGTGATACCTCCGTCCTAGCGGGAGGGCGGAATGAGCAGTTCTTC. Encoded protein: CATSDTSVLAGGRNEQFF.

The V and J genes are TRBV7-2 and TRBJ1-3, with TRBD1 matching over 7 bases. This CDR3 is 16 amino acids long. V dropped 1 base and J dropped 2; count of bases not matched to a gene: 5. Germline loops: CDR1 SGHTA, CDR2 FQGNSA. In DNA form, the CDR3 reads TGTGCCAGCAGCTTAGTAGGGGGACAGCCTGGAAACACCATATATTTT. Translated, it gives CASSLVGGQPGNTIYF.

J is TRBJ1-1 and V is TRBV18; tentative D call: TRBD1 (5 bases). This CDR3 contains 14 residues. Trimming stripped 2 bases from V and 4 bases from J, with 11 bases between. Germline V gene lookup returns CDR1 KGHSH and CDR2 LQKENI. For the CDR3, the DNA is TGTGCCAGCTCACCATCCGACAGTGGCACTGAAGCTTTCTTT. This gives the protein CASSPSDSGTEAFF.

This clone came up once. V is TRBV7-9 and J is TRBJ2-2, with 8 positions matching TRBD1. Germline lookup yields CDR1 SEHNR and CDR2 FQNEAQ (reference sequence). Trimming at V came to 10 bases and at J to 4 bases, leaving 8 bases not matched to a gene. The CDR3 is 14 residues long. The CDR3 region is CATETGVGTGELFF. CDR3 bases: TGTGCCACCGAGACAGGGGTCGGCACCGGGGAGCTGTTTTTT.

This clone was detected once. The J gene is TRBJ2-3, the V gene TRBV7-2; 8 bases fit TRBD1. CDR1 is SGHTA, CDR2 FQGNSA, per germline. CDR3 length equals 15 residues. The V gene end was trimmed by 6 bases and the J gene end by 4 bases; junction bases not matched to a gene: 9. The CDR3 reads CASRLDRARADTQYF. In nucleotides, the CDR3 is TGTGCCAGCAGGCTGGACAGGGCGAGGGCAGATACGCAGTATTTT.

The chain has TRBV7-2 and TRBJ1-1, with 7 nucleotides matching TRBD1. The CDR3 loop spans 13 amino acids. CDR1 SGHTA and CDR2 FQGNSA come from the germline V gene. With 6 bases clipped from V and 3 bases from J, the junction kept 4 bases outside the gene matches. The CDR3 loop reads CASRRDRDTEAFF. The CDR3 DNA is TGTGCCAGCAGACGAGACAGGGACACTGAAGCTTTCTTT.

The chain recombines TRBV6-4 with TRBJ1-1; a weak D match, TRBD1 (6 bases). This CDR3 is 14 amino acids long. Germline V gene lookup returns CDR1 MRHNA and CDR2 SNTAGT. V was pared by 6 bases and J by 0 bases, with 11 bases between. In DNA form, the CDR3 reads TGTGCCAGCAGCAGGGGTACGATGAACACTGAAGCTTTCTTT. Translated, it gives CASSRGTMNTEAFF.

The count of this clone is one. This sequence joins TRBV7-2 and TRBJ1-4; TRBD1 matches 9 bases. Germline loops: CDR1 SGHTA, CDR2 FQGNSA. V gave up 5 bases and J gave up 8 bases; unmatched junction bases: 6. This CDR3 has 14 residues. The CDR3 DNA reads as TGTGCCAGCAGCCAGGGACAGGGAGGAGAAAAACTGTTTTTT. Translating gives CASSQGQGGEKLFF.

The V and J genes are TRBV28 and TRBJ1-2; no firm D call. The CDR3 consists of 12 residues. The V gene lost 3 bases and the J gene lost 8 bases, with 10 bases spanning the gap. The germline V gene has CDR1 MDHEN and CDR2 SYDVKM. CDR3 sequence (DNA): TGTGCCAGCAGTTTTCGGGTCCGGGGCTACACCTTC. Its translation: CASSFRVRGYTF.

The CDR3 region is CASRSASGWYQETQYF. CDR3 bases: TGTGCCAGCAGGTCCGCGAGCGGATGGTACCAAGAGACCCAGTACTTC. The chain is built from TRBV14 and TRBJ2-5, with TRBD2 as a possible D gene (5 bases). The CDR3 runs to 16 residues. V lost 6 bases, J lost 0 bases, and 17 bases lay in between. Looked up from germline, CDR1 is SGHDN and CDR2 is FVKESK.